This T cell receptor beta chain was found in a study of blood T cell repertoires in COVID-19 (dated by TCRdb to 2020 to 2021). Concerning the study at large: The collaborator samples originated in the United States, Italy and Spain and spanned the acute and convalescent phases of COVID-19. Where available, HLA class I and class II types were obtained from metadata supplied by the sample provider rather than from assay-based typing. The sample metadata nearly always contained a de-identified subject ID, COVID-19 status, age in years and sex. The prospective study material was composed of cDNA or gDNA derived from T cells, B-cell-depleted T cells, or PBMCs. A freely available public database, intended as a resource for researchers studying the immune response to SARS-CoV-2, is where the repertoires were released. Samples came from the ongoing ImmuneRACE study (first 160 participants) plus 1,254 subjects from 6 global collaborators. The dataset comprised deeply sampled blood TCRbeta repertoires from subjects exposed to, actively infected with, or recovered from COVID-19.

The investigation overall reported the following: The quantity of clinical and demographic metadata differed by source and by participant and was supplied without curation.

TCRbeta CDR3 regions were amplified from genomic DNA using the immunoSEQ Assay, a bias-controlled multiplex PCR. Turning to the authors' computational methods: Within the assay, amplification of reference gene primers was used to estimate how many nucleated cells each sample contained. To quantify the absolute abundance of each unique TCRbeta CDR3 rearrangement, sequence reads were collapsed and filtered. For each sample, productive Simpson clonality was calculated as the square root of Simpson's diversity index across productive rearrangements. TCRdb holds this immuneACCESS table with in-frame rearrangements only. Some clones are missing; in checked studies, unresolved V genes explain under half, and the rest has no known cause. From that table come the V and J calls and clone size; the DNA was used to work out D and trimming. The sample table holds some 150,000 clones, of which approximately 80% were seen once. The ten largest clonotypes hold about 7% of the sample.

Collaborating institutions collected whole blood in K2EDTA tubes following their own protocols. For TCRbeta analysis, collaborators shipped samples as frozen whole blood, isolated PBMCs, or DNA extracted from either of those sample types. Looking up the germline V gene yields CDR1 MNHEY and CDR2 SVGEGT. Counted from cysteine to phenylalanine, this CDR3 has 14 amino acids. The kept DNA is CDR3 alone, 42 bases in frame from the first base. V and J are truncated by 5 bases and 1 base respectively, leaving an intervening sequence of 10 bases. Points on this clone: What this receptor recognizes is not known. No per-base quality is available; no much larger clone lies one base away.

This receptor was identified in a human donor in a cohort sampled during active COVID-19. Rearrangement joined TRBV6-2 or TRBV6-3 to TRBJ2-3; TRBD2 might be the D gene, on 7 matching bases. Sequencing was performed on peripheral blood. The sequenced DNA: TGTGCCAGCAGTCGGGGGGCTGGCACAGATACGCAGTATTTT. Translated, it gives CASSRGAGTDTQYF.